A selection of T cell receptor beta chains follows, all from one sample in a study of CD8 T cells in ankylosing spondylitis. TCRdb re-analysed the 5' RACE reads in MiXCR, keeping a single row per CDR3 protein. The table includes about 320,000 distinct CDR3 sequences, approximately 10% detected once. Sequencing was performed on blood, either unsorted or a sorted T cell fraction (not recorded which). These receptors were taken from a female donor with ankylosing spondylitis or in good health (not recorded which). CDR3s include the opening cysteine and the closing phenylalanine or tryptophan. The D gene is left open where the match is weak. Size is stated for part of the rows, as once, few or many counts, or as a class when the clone is expanded.

CDR3 DNA,CDR3 protein,V gene,clone size,J gene,D gene
TGTGCCAGCAGTTTATTCGGACAGTATGGCTACACCTTC,CASSLFGQYGYTF,TRBV28,many,TRBJ1-2,-
TGTGCCAGCAGCGGGCAGAGCGGTTATACTGAAGCTTTCTTT,CASSGQSGYTEAFF,TRBV11-2,medium-sized,TRBJ1-1,-
TGCGCCAGCAGCCGCTTACGAGGGGGCTACGAGCAGTACTTC,CASSRLRGGYEQYF,TRBV5-1,-,TRBJ2-7,-
TGTGCCAGCAGCCTACTAGCGGGCATGGGAAGGGAGACCCAGTACTTC,CASSLLAGMGRETQYF,TRBV12-3/TRBV12-4,-,TRBJ2-5,TRBD2
TGTGCCAGCAGCTTGGGGGGTACACCCCACGGCTACACCTTC,CASSLGGTPHGYTF,TRBV5-8,few,TRBJ1-2,-
TGTGCTAGTGGTTTGATCGGACAGGGTGGTGGCTACACCTTC,CASGLIGQGGGYTF,TRBV12-5,-,TRBJ1-2,TRBD1
TGCGCCAGCAGCTTGGCCCCTAGCGGGAGAGGGATTGAGACCCAGTACTTC,CASSLAPSGRGIETQYF,TRBV5-1,many,TRBJ2-5,TRBD2
TGTGCCAGCAGTTTCACCGCGGTTTTGAGGGGGGAGCTGTTTTTT,CASSFTAVLRGELFF,TRBV28,-,TRBJ2-2,-
TGCAGTGCCGTAGGACCGACAAACCCTACTGGCTACACCTTC,CSAVGPTNPTGYTF,TRBV20-1,few,TRBJ1-2,-
TGTGCCAGCAGTTACTCAAGGGGTCCTACCTACGAGCAGTACTTC,CASSYSRGPTYEQYF,TRBV6-2/TRBV6-3,many,TRBJ2-7,-
TGTGCCAGCAGTCGCTCGACCCGGGGAAGTGAGCAGTTCTTC,CASSRSTRGSEQFF,TRBV6-5,many,TRBJ2-1,-
TGTGCCAGCAGCTTAGCGGGGGGACGCAGGGTCATAGCCAAAAACATTCAGTACTTC,CASSLAGGRRVIAKNIQYF,TRBV7-2,many,TRBJ2-4,-
TGTGCCATCAGTGATAGACTAGCGACAGATACGCAGTATTTT,CAISDRLATDTQYF,TRBV10-3,many,TRBJ2-3,TRBD2
TGCGCCAGCAGCTTGGAAGCCCTCCTCACAGATACGCAGTATTTT,CASSLEALLTDTQYF,TRBV5-1,many,TRBJ2-3,-
TGTGCCAGCAGTTCGGCAGGGTTTAGCACAGATACGCAGTATTTT,CASSSAGFSTDTQYF,TRBV2,many,TRBJ2-3,-